The 15 T cell receptor beta chains below all came from one sample that was sequenced in a study of blood T cell repertoires in COVID-19. Sequencing used immunoSEQ multiplex PCR; TCRdb keeps in-frame clones, though not all of them. The data hold roughly 190,000 clones, with about 88% observed a single time. The specimen was peripheral blood. These TCRs come from a woman between 40 and 50 years old who had recovered from COVID-19.

The chain employs TRBV30 and TRBJ2-7, with D perhaps matching TRBD1 (5 bases). CDR3 size: 13 residues. The V end lost 0 bases, the J end lost 3 bases, and 9 bases lay between the germline ends. The germline V gene encodes CDR1 GTSNPN and CDR2 SVGIG (reference sequence). The CDR3 here is CAWSVWQGYEQYF. The CDR3 nucleotides are TGTGCCTGGAGTGTATGGCAGGGCTACGAGCAGTACTTC.

The chain has TRBV3-1 (or the pseudogene TRBV3-2) and TRBJ2-1; 7 nucleotides align to TRBD1. Germline-derived CDR1 and CDR2 are LGHDT and YNNKEL (reference sequence). The CDR3 extends over 14 amino acids. The V gene end was trimmed by 4 bases and the J gene end by 3 bases; junction bases not matched to a gene: 3. CDR3 DNA sequence: TGTGCCAGCAGCCCGACAGGGAGCTACAATGAGCAGTTCTTC. Its translation is CASSPTGSYNEQFF.

This clone was detected only once. The V and J genes are TRBV7-2 and TRBJ2-7; 11 bases agree with TRBD1. V lost 4 bases and J lost 2; bases outside the gene matches: 4. There are 15 residues in the CDR3. Germline CDR1 and CDR2: SGHTA and FQGNSA. The CDR3 is CASSWTGGETYEQYF. The CDR3 DNA is TGTGCCAGCAGCTGGACAGGGGGCGAGACCTACGAGCAGTACTTC.

DNA of the CDR3: TGTGCCTGGAGTGTAGGGAGTGCGATGGGGAATGAGCAGTTCTTC. This encodes CAWSVGSAMGNEQFF. The rearrangement uses TRBV30 and TRBJ2-1; possible D gene TRBD2, 5 bases. This CDR3 is 15 amino acids long. The V end lost 0 bases, the J end lost 7 bases, and 16 bases lay between the germline ends. Germline lookup yields CDR1 GTSNPN and CDR2 SVGIG (reference sequence).

V and J are TRBV5-1 and TRBJ2-1, with D possibly TRBD2 on 5 matching bases. Germline V lookup: CDR1 SGHRS, CDR2 YFSETQ. V lost 0 bases, J lost 1 base, and 11 bases lay in between. The CDR3 has 16 residues. The CDR3 DNA follows: TGCGCCAGCAGCTTGGATGAGGGAGTGTCCTACAATGAGCAGTTCTTC. Its protein product is CASSLDEGVSYNEQFF.

The gene calls are TRBV6-1 and TRBJ1-3; a possible D gene is TRBD1 (6 bases). There are 17 residues in the CDR3. Germline lookup yields CDR1 MNHNS and CDR2 SASEGT. V shed 3 bases and J shed 0 bases, with 15 bases lying between them. CDR3 protein: CASSEFGRGSSGNTIYF. CDR3 nucleotide sequence: TGTGCCAGCAGTGAGTTTGGCAGGGGCTCCTCTGGAAACACCATATATTTT.

CDR3 DNA: TGTGCCAGCAGTCAAACAGCAACCGGGGAGCTGTTTTTT. This translates into CASSQTATGELFF. This chain connects TRBV12-3 or TRBV12-4 to TRBJ2-2; D ambiguous. This CDR3 has 13 residues. The V and J ends lost 5 bases and 5 bases respectively, with 9 bases between them.

The chain employs TRBV20-1 and TRBJ2-1; TRBD2 matches at 12 bases. Germline lookup yields CDR1 DFQATT and CDR2 SNEGSKA (reference sequence). The CDR3 runs to 16 residues. V lost 3 bases and J lost 8; bases outside the gene matches: 11. The CDR3 DNA reads as TGCAGTGCTAGTCAAACTACTAGCGGGAGGTTCTATGAGCAGTTCTTC. Protein: CSASQTTSGRFYEQFF.

The chain combines TRBV18 with TRBJ2-3, with 7 bases aligning to TRBD1. The ends lost 4 bases at V and 1 base at J; junction bases unmatched: 5. This CDR3 has 15 residues. CDR1 and CDR2 from the germline V gene are KGHSH and LQKENI. The CDR3 sequence is CASSRNGQGTDTQYF. The CDR3 DNA sequence: TGTGCCAGCTCACGTAATGGACAGGGCACAGATACGCAGTATTTT.

The chain is built from TRBV7-9 and TRBJ2-1; 10 nucleotides match TRBD2. With V trimmed by 5 bases and J by 5 bases, 6 bases remained unmatched. The CDR3 extends over 15 amino acids. Germline V lookup: CDR1 SEHNR, CDR2 FQNEAQ (reference sequence). The CDR3 here is CASSRIGLADNEQFF. The CDR3 DNA follows: TGTGCCAGCAGCCGAATTGGACTAGCGGACAATGAGCAGTTCTTC.

DNA for the CDR3: TGTGCCAGCAGTGAAGCTCAAGAGACCCAGTACTTC. This encodes CASSEAQETQYF. The V and J genes are TRBV12-3 or TRBV12-4 and TRBJ2-5; D uncertain. The CDR3 has 12 residues. The V end was cut by 5 bases, the J end by 2 bases, with 6 bases between.

Concerning this clone itself: Other nucleotide sequences from this sample produce the same CDR3. The chain recombines TRBV11-2 with TRBJ1-1; D gene unclear. The V gene lost 0 bases and the J gene lost 2 bases, with 4 bases spanning the gap. This CDR3 has 13 amino acids. CDR1 is SGHAT, CDR2 FQNNGV, per germline. This CDR3 reads CASSLDLNTEAFF. CDR3 coding DNA: TGTGCCAGCAGCTTAGATCTAAACACTGAAGCTTTCTTT.

A single count supports this clone. V gene TRBV9 combines with J gene TRBJ2-3; maybe TRBD1 (6 bases). The CDR3 totals 15 residues. The germline V gene encodes CDR1 SGDLS and CDR2 YYNGEE. The ends were cut back, 3 bases at V and 1 base at J, with 12 bases in the middle. CDR3 loop: CASSAAGVGTDTQYF. In nucleotides, the CDR3 is TGTGCCAGCAGCGCAGCAGGGGTCGGCACAGATACGCAGTATTTT. Filled out from reference TRBV9 and TRBJ2-3, the complete variable domain reads DSGVTQTPKHLITATGQRVTLRCSPRSGDLSVYWYQQSLDQGLQFLIQYYNGEERAKGNILERFSAQQFPDLHSELNLSSLELGDSALYFCASSAAGVGTDTQYFGPGTRLTVL.

The genes are TRBV27 and TRBJ1-1; 12 bases map to TRBD1. Germline V lookup: CDR1 MNHEY, CDR2 SMNVEV (reference sequence). The junction had 16 bases not matched to a gene; V was cut back by 4 bases and J by 10 bases. The CDR3 loop spans 17 amino acids. CDR3 sequence: CASSYYLPGQGARGAFF. CDR3 nucleotide sequence: TGTGCCAGCAGTTATTATCTTCCGGGACAGGGGGCCCGGGGAGCTTTCTTT.

The chain recombines TRBV5-1 with TRBJ2-1, with D perhaps matching TRBD2 (6 bases). The CDR3 is made up of 15 amino acids. Trimming cost V 3 bases and J 10 bases, with 20 bases left between them. The germline V gene has CDR1 SGHRS and CDR2 YFSETQ. The DNA of the CDR3 is TGCGCCAGCAGCTCCCCGGGACTGGAGCTGTTGGAGCAGTTCTTC. It specifies CASSSPGLELLEQFF.